A selection of T cell receptor beta chains follows, all from one sample in a study of blood T cell repertoires in COVID-19. Assay used: immunoSEQ multiplex PCR; TCRdb lists only in-frame clones, some missing. The sample records roughly 70,000 clones, about 88% being singletons. The sequenced sample consisted of peripheral blood. These receptors were obtained from a man aged 65-85 years with acute or convalescent COVID-19. The CDR3 runs from the conserved cysteine through the conserved F or W. A D gene is named only where the DNA matches it firmly. Clone size is stated in some rows and not others, as once, few, many or a class when expanded.

.,TRBD1,TRBJ2-3,TRBV6-5,CASSRQGRTDTQYF,TGTGCCAGCAGTAGACAGGGGAGGACAGATACGCAGTATTTT
.,TRBD1,TRBJ2-3,TRBV5-1,CASSLEDRAGTDTQYF,TGCGCCAGCAGCTTGGAAGACAGGGCGGGCACAGATACGCAGTATTTT
.,.,TRBJ1-2,TRBV29-1,CSVEAGKGPYGYTF,TGCAGCGTTGAAGCCGGGAAGGGCCCCTATGGCTACACCTTC
.,.,TRBJ1-1,TRBV18,CASSRPGRAGTEAFF,TGTGCCAGCTCACGACCTGGCAGGGCTGGCACTGAAGCTTTCTTT
.,.,TRBJ2-2,TRBV7-8,CASSLTAGPKVTGELFF,TGTGCCAGCAGCTTGACAGCAGGACCAAAAGTGACCGGGGAGCTGTTTTTT
.,TRBD1,TRBJ2-3,TRBV20-1,CGQGASDTQYF,TGCGGGCAGGGGGCCTCAGATACGCAGTATTTT
.,.,TRBJ2-7,TRBV7-2,CASSQTGKQYF,TGTGCCAGCAGCCAAACAGGGAAGCAGTACTTC
.,.,TRBJ1-1,TRBV6-5,CASSAGSLNTEAFF,TGTGCCAGCAGCGCCGGGAGTTTGAACACTGAAGCTTTCTTT
once,TRBD2,TRBJ2-7,TRBV14,CASSQDLLAGPYEQYF,TGTGCCAGCAGCCAAGATTTACTAGCGGGGCCATACGAGCAGTACTTC
.,TRBD1,TRBJ2-3,TRBV19,CATGWYRGPDTQYF,TGTGCCACTGGTTGGTACAGGGGTCCAGATACGCAGTATTTT
.,.,TRBJ2-7,TRBV12-3/TRBV12-4,CASSPSGTRQYF,TGTGCCAGCAGCCCCAGTGGGACTCGGCAGTACTTC
.,TRBD2,TRBJ2-7,TRBV5-4,CASSTGLAGRSAYEQYF,TGTGCCAGCAGCACGGGACTAGCGGGGAGGTCGGCTTACGAGCAGTACTTC
.,.,TRBJ2-7,TRBV15,CATSRDYGDSYEQYF,TGTGCCACCAGCAGAGATTACGGGGATTCCTACGAGCAGTACTTC
.,.,TRBJ1-2,TRBV12-3/TRBV12-4,CASSLQTYGYTF,TGTGCCAGCAGTTTACAGACTTATGGCTACACCTTC
.,.,TRBJ2-2,TRBV5-4,CASSFRGSTGELFF,TGTGCCAGCAGCTTTCGGGGTTCCACCGGGGAGCTGTTTTTT
.,.,TRBJ1-1,TRBV19,CASSLRRGANTEAFF,TGTGCCAGTAGTCTGCGCAGGGGCGCGAACACTGAAGCTTTCTTT
.,TRBD1,TRBJ1-3,TRBV11-2,CASSSRTGGSGNTIYF,TGTGCCAGCAGCAGCCGGACAGGGGGGTCTGGAAACACCATATATTTT
.,.,TRBJ2-7,TRBV7-2,CASSLGSRGEQYF,TGTGCCAGCAGCTTAGGTTCCAGGGGCGAGCAGTACTTC
.,.,TRBJ1-1,TRBV3-1/TRBV3-2,CASSSPRGGPAFF,TGTGCCAGCAGCTCTCCTCGCGGTGGTCCAGCTTTCTTT
once,.,TRBJ2-3,TRBV3-1/TRBV3-2,CASSQDRLVASTDTQYF,TGTGCCAGCAGCCAAGATCGGCTAGTCGCTAGCACAGATACGCAGTATTTT
few,TRBD1,TRBJ1-5,TRBV30,CAWSGGWTGGFQPQHF,TGTGCCTGGAGTGGGGGTTGGACAGGGGGGTTTCAGCCCCAGCATTTT
.,TRBD1,TRBJ2-5,TRBV11-1,CASSRLTGNDQGTQYF,TGTGCCAGCAGCCGACTGACAGGGAACGATCAAGGGACCCAGTACTTC
.,.,TRBJ2-3,TRBV11-2,CASSSPGGGTANTDTQYF,TGTGCCAGCAGCTCTCCCGGCGGAGGGACAGCTAACACAGATACGCAGTATTTT
.,TRBD1,TRBJ1-5,TRBV7-2,CASSLDRGQGQPQHF,TGTGCCAGCAGCTTAGATAGGGGGCAGGGTCAGCCCCAGCATTTT
.,TRBD1,TRBJ1-1,TRBV19,CASGDRVINTEAFF,TGTGCCAGTGGGGACAGGGTAATCAACACTGAAGCTTTCTTT
.,.,TRBJ1-4,TRBV6-1,CASSEAGGHEEKLFF,TGTGCCAGCAGTGAAGCAGGGGGACATGAGGAAAAACTGTTTTTT
.,TRBD1,TRBJ2-1,TRBV5-1,CASSYRGTGSHEQFF,TGCGCCAGCAGCTACAGGGGGACGGGATCCCATGAGCAGTTCTTC
.,TRBD2,TRBJ2-3,TRBV9,CASSASGVTDTQYF,TGTGCCAGCAGCGCTAGCGGGGTCACAGATACGCAGTATTTT
once,TRBD1,TRBJ2-1,TRBV5-4,CASSRTGGYNEQFF,TGTGCCAGCAGCCGGACAGGGGGCTACAATGAGCAGTTCTTC
.,.,TRBJ1-4,TRBV29-1,CSVELQTNEKLFF,TGCAGCGTTGAATTACAGACTAATGAAAAACTGTTTTTT
.,.,TRBJ1-2,TRBV28,CASSLQNYGYTF,TGTGCCAGCAGTTTACAAAACTATGGCTACACCTTC
.,.,TRBJ1-2,TRBV9,CASSVAQGKGHTDHYGYTF,TGTGCCAGCAGCGTAGCCCAGGGGAAGGGGCACACAGATCACTATGGCTACACCTTC
.,.,TRBJ2-3,TRBV3-1/TRBV3-2,CASSHRGTTDTQYF,TGTGCCAGCAGCCATCGGGGGACCACAGATACGCAGTATTTT
.,.,TRBJ1-1,TRBV7-9,CASSLQGGTEAFF,TGTGCCAGCAGCTTACAGGGAGGGACTGAAGCTTTCTTT
.,TRBD1,TRBJ1-1,TRBV18,CASSLTTGGNTEAFF,TGTGCCAGCTCACTCACGACAGGGGGCAATACTGAAGCTTTCTTT
.,TRBD2,TRBJ2-2,TRBV9,CASSSTSGTGELFF,TGTGCCAGCTCCTCGACTAGCGGGACCGGGGAGCTGTTTTTT
.,.,TRBJ2-2,TRBV15,CATSRGQTANTGELFF,TGTGCCACCAGCAGAGGACAGACCGCGAACACCGGGGAGCTGTTTTTT
.,.,TRBJ1-1,TRBV3-1/TRBV3-2,CASSQGSGTLHGAFF,TGTGCCAGCAGCCAAGGAAGCGGGACTCTCCACGGAGCTTTCTTT
.,TRBD1,TRBJ2-3,TRBV9,CASSVVYTGDPNTDTQYF,TGTGCCAGCAGCGTAGTATATACAGGGGACCCCAACACAGATACGCAGTATTTT
.,TRBD2,TRBJ2-5,TRBV6-5,CASRRTSAGETQYF,TGTGCCAGCAGACGGACTAGCGCAGGGGAGACCCAGTACTTC
.,TRBD2,TRBJ2-1,TRBV5-8,CASSLEPLAGGAGNEQFF,TGTGCCAGCAGCTTGGAACCCCTAGCGGGGGGGGCGGGCAATGAGCAGTTCTTC
.,TRBD2,TRBJ2-1,TRBV18,CASSPPSGGNEQFF,TGTGCCAGCTCACCACCCAGCGGGGGCAATGAGCAGTTCTTC
.,.,TRBJ1-4,TRBV15,CATSREQGREKLFF,TGTGCCACCAGCAGAGAGCAGGGTCGGGAAAAACTGTTTTTT
.,.,TRBJ1-5,TRBV19,CASSIMGGNQPQHF,TGTGCCAGTAGTATAATGGGCGGCAATCAGCCCCAGCATTTT
.,.,TRBJ1-2,TRBV11-2,CASSPLVSHRGYTF,TGTGCCAGCAGCCCCCTCGTCTCTCACCGGGGCTACACCTTC
.,.,TRBJ2-3,TRBV9,CASSVGQGVTDTQYF,TGTGCCAGCAGCGTAGGGCAGGGTGTCACAGATACGCAGTATTTT
.,.,TRBJ2-5,TRBV15,CATSRVGIGGLETQYF,TGTGCCACCAGCAGAGTAGGAATTGGAGGGCTGGAGACCCAGTACTTC
.,TRBD1,TRBJ2-7,TRBV7-3,CASSSNPGQVYEQYF,TGTGCCAGCAGCTCAAACCCCGGACAGGTTTACGAGCAGTACTTC
.,.,TRBJ1-4,TRBV19,CASSNLGPATNEKLFF,TGTGCCAGTAGTAACCTGGGGCCTGCAACTAATGAAAAACTGTTTTTT